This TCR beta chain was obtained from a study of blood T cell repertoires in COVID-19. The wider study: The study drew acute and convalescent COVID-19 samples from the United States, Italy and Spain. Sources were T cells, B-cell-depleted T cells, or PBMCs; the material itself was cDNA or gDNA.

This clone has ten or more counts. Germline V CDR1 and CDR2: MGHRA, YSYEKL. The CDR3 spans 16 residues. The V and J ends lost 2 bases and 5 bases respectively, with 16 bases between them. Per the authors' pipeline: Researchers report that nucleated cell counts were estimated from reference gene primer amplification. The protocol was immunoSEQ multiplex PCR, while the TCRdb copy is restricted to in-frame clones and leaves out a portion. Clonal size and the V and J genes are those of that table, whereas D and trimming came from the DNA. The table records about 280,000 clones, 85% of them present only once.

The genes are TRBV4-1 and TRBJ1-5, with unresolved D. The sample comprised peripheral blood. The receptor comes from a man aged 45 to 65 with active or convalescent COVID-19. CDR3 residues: CASSQTTGIRDQPQHF. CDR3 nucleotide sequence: TGCGCCAGCAGCCAAACGACCGGGATAAGGGATCAGCCCCAGCATTTT.